The rows below give T cell receptor beta chains drawn from one sample of a study of OX40 agonist ivuxolimab in advanced cancers. Profiled with immunoSEQ multiplex PCR; TCRdb holds only in-frame clones, not every one. The sample lists about 36,000 clones; about 87% were seen once. The starting material was CD4+ or CD8+ T cells sorted from blood, obtained in a trial of the OX40 agonist ivuxolimab. Receptors were obtained from an adult with an advanced solid tumor such as melanoma, head and neck, liver or kidney cancer. Each CDR3 is given with its conserved first and last residue. Each record gives: clone size, D gene, V gene, J gene, CDR3 length, CDR3 DNA, CDR3 protein. The D gene is left open where the match is weak. Clone size appears in some rows only: once, few, many, or a class for an expanded clone.

>few|.|TRBV6-4|TRBJ1-6|14
TGTGCCAGCAGTGACGGGGGCCTGGGTTCACCCCTCCACTTT
CASSDGGLGSPLHF
>.|.|TRBV20-1|TRBJ1-1|11
TGCAGTGCTAGCGGTCACTATGAAGCTTTCTTT
CSASGHYEAFF
>.|.|TRBV9|TRBJ2-3|12
TGTGCCAGCAGCGTGAGCACAGATACGCAGTATTTT
CASSVSTDTQYF
>.|.|TRBV5-1|TRBJ1-2|15
TGCGCCAGCAGCCCGCGTCCCGGAAAATTATATGGCTACACCTTC
CASSPRPGKLYGYTF
>.|TRBD1|TRBV5-1|TRBJ1-5|15
TGCGCCAGCAGCAAAGGAGGGACAGCCAATCAGCCCCAGCATTTT
CASSKGGTANQPQHF
>once|.|TRBV28|TRBJ2-2|12
TGTGCCAGCAGTTTGGGTACCGGGGAGCTGTTTTTT
CASSLGTGELFF
>.|.|TRBV28|TRBJ2-1|14
TGTGCCAGCAGTCCGAGGACTATCTACAATGAGCAGTTCTTC
CASSPRTIYNEQFF
>.|TRBD2|TRBV5-4|TRBJ2-1|17
TGTGCCAGCAGCCGGACCCCGTGGGAGGGCTCCTACAATGAGCAGTTCTTC
CASSRTPWEGSYNEQFF
>.|TRBD1|TRBV2|TRBJ2-7|12
TGTGCCAGCAGTGGGACAGGGAACTATGAGTACTTC
CASSGTGNYEYF
>once|TRBD1|TRBV18|TRBJ2-5|18
TGTGCCAGCTCACCATTCCGGAGGACAGGGTCCACGCTAGAGACCCAGTACTTC
CASSPFRRTGSTLETQYF
>.|.|TRBV18|TRBJ2-5|13
TGTGCCAGCTCACCAACGCGTGGAGAGACCCAGTACTTC
CASSPTRGETQYF
>few|TRBD2|TRBV5-1|TRBJ2-3|15
TGCGCCAGCGAGTCCACTAGCGGGCACACAGATACGCAGTATTTT
CASESTSGHTDTQYF
>.|.|TRBV5-1|TRBJ2-5|14
TGCGCCAGCAGCTTGGACAGGATTCAAGAGACCCAGTACTTC
CASSLDRIQETQYF
>.|.|TRBV28|TRBJ1-1|16
TGTGCCAGCAGTTCTTACCCGGGCAGGGGAGACACTGAAGCTTTCTTT
CASSSYPGRGDTEAFF
>once|TRBD1|TRBV18|TRBJ1-4|17
TGTGCCAGCTCACGCTCCAGGGGGAAAGCAACTAATGAAAAACTGTTTTTT
CASSRSRGKATNEKLFF
>.|.|TRBV2|TRBJ2-1|13
TGTGCCAGCAGTGAATGGCGAGACAATGAGCAGTTCTTC
CASSEWRDNEQFF
>.|TRBD2|TRBV7-3|TRBJ2-1|15
TGTGCCAGCAGCCAGGGAACGGGAGGGCCTTTTGAGCAGTTCTTC
CASSQGTGGPFEQFF
>.|.|TRBV14|TRBJ2-1|17
TGTGCCAGCAGCCAAGTAGACAGGCGATATTTTGGCAATGAGCAGTTCTTC
CASSQVDRRYFGNEQFF
>.|.|TRBV19|TRBJ2-7|13
TGTGCCAGTAAAGGGCCGAACTCCTACGAGCAGTACTTC
CASKGPNSYEQYF
>.|.|TRBV28|TRBJ2-6|15
TGTGCCAGCAGTTTTCCGGCTTCTGGGGCCAACGTCCTGACTTTC
CASSFPASGANVLTF
>.|.|TRBV19|TRBJ2-2|14
TGTGCCAGTACCCATTGGGGCAACACCGGGGAGCTGTTTTTT
CASTHWGNTGELFF